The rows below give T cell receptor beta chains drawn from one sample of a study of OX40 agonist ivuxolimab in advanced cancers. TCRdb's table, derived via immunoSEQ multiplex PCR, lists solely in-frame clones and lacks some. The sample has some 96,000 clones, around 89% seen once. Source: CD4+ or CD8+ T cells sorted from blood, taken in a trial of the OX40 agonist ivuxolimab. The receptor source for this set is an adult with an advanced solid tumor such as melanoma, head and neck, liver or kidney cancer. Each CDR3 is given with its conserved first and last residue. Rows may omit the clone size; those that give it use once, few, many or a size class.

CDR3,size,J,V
CASSEERGDFNYGYTF,NA,TRBJ1-2,TRBV2
CASRPTSGPHYEQYF,NA,TRBJ2-7,TRBV10-2
CASSPGQSSNQPQHF,once,TRBJ1-5,TRBV18
CASSPLGGDEQFF,NA,TRBJ2-1,TRBV5-1
CASSLAGTGGERRNTIYF,NA,TRBJ1-3,TRBV5-1
CASSRDRVVSGELFF,NA,TRBJ2-2,TRBV19
CASSLAGEAFF,once,TRBJ1-1,TRBV28
CASSLRGGTEAFF,NA,TRBJ1-1,TRBV7-3
CASSLLLAKNIQYF,NA,TRBJ2-4,TRBV5-1
CATSREGLAEAFF,NA,TRBJ1-1,TRBV15
CASQQDYSNQPQHF,NA,TRBJ1-5,TRBV19
CASSLTSGRDGEQFF,NA,TRBJ2-1,TRBV7-2
CASSLVREYSNQPQHF,NA,TRBJ1-5,TRBV5-8
CASSLPDRDYSPLHF,NA,TRBJ1-6,TRBV7-9
CAISAGGSAPGETQYF,NA,TRBJ2-5,TRBV10-3
CASSLAHSGGSSYEQYF,NA,TRBJ2-7,TRBV18
CASSLAPLAGSINTQYF,NA,TRBJ2-3,TRBV7-9
CAWRDRGRPDTQYF,NA,TRBJ2-3,TRBV30
CASSRQGGVGEQYF,once,TRBJ2-7,TRBV6-5
CASSRALTGHLNNEQFF,NA,TRBJ2-1,TRBV5-1
CSVRTSGRNTQYF,NA,TRBJ2-3,TRBV29-1
CASLTGRNYGYTF,NA,TRBJ1-2,TRBV28
CASSLKDSAFGELFF,NA,TRBJ2-2,TRBV5-1
CASSARGDEQFF,NA,TRBJ2-1,TRBV9
CASSATSGGEETQYF,NA,TRBJ2-5,TRBV6-1
CASSLADGKLFF,NA,TRBJ1-4,TRBV7-8
CATVASGTKNIQYF,NA,TRBJ2-4,TRBV19
CASRASGANVLTF,NA,TRBJ2-6,TRBV9
CASSRPRGGGGETQYF,NA,TRBJ2-5,TRBV28
CASRTSGGRGNTEAFF,NA,TRBJ1-1,TRBV2
CASSPYTEAFF,NA,TRBJ1-1,TRBV11-2
CASSDSVVTGELFF,NA,TRBJ2-2,TRBV6-1
CASSPRQGYYEQYF,NA,TRBJ2-7,TRBV5-4